Described below is a single T cell receptor (beta chain) sequence and its context. Its target is not known. This CDR3 region has 18 residues. Looked up from germline, CDR1 is LGHNA and CDR2 is YNFKEQ. Trimming left V 0 bases short and J 0 bases short, with 16 bases between. These data are taken from a study of cytomegalovirus exposure and HLA in healthy donors. Study-wide background: A data release that came early held roughly 90 million unique TCRs from HLA-typed donors. Regarding the study as a whole: TCR beta V segments were, for the most part, productive about 87% or about 30% of the time in an earlier analysis.

60 Vbeta and 13 Jbeta primers were used in PCR. TCRdb's copy holds only in-frame clones and misses some; the assay was immunoSEQ multiplex PCR. The sample contains some 150,000 clones, 80% of which appear only once. The specimen sequenced was PBMCs. The J gene is TRBJ2-3, the V gene TRBV4-2; unclear D gene. The sequence derives from a man in his thirties or forties in good health and CMV-seropositive. Written as DNA, the CDR3 is TGTGCCAGCAGCCAAGATATTCGGAGCGCCGGGAGCACAGATACGCAGTATTTT. Translated: CASSQDIRSAGSTDTQYF.